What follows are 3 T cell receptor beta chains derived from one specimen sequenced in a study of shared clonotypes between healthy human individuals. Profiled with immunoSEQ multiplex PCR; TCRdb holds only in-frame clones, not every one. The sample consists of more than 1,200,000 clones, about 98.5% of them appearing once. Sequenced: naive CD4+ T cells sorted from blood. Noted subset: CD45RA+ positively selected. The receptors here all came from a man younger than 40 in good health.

This CDR3 is CARSWDYGSSYYNEQFF. The CDR3 nucleotides are TGTGCCAGAAGCTGGGACTACGGTTCAAGCTACTACAATGAGCAGTTCTTC. The rearrangement joins TRBV5-3 to TRBJ2-1; TRBD2 matches 7 bases. TRBV5-3 is sorted into the ORF group, with uncertain function. J gave up 3 bases and V 3 bases, and 12 bases lay outside the gene matches. CDR3 length: 17 amino acids.

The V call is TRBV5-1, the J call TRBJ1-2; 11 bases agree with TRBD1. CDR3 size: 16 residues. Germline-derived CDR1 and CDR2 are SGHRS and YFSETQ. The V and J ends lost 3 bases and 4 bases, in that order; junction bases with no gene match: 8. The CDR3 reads CASSSGQGARGYGYTF. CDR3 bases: TGCGCCAGCAGCTCCGGACAGGGGGCCCGAGGCTATGGCTACACCTTC.

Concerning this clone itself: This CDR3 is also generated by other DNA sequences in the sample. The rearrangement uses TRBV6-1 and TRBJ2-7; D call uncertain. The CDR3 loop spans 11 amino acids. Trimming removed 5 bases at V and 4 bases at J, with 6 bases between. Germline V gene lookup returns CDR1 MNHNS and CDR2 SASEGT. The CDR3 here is CASSSLYEQYF. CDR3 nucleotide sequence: TGTGCCAGCAGTTCCTTGTACGAGCAGTACTTC.